The 11 T cell receptor beta chains listed next were all sequenced from one sample in a study of T cell repertoires in aging, cancer and after chemotherapy. The template was genomic DNA from peripheral blood, not RNA. A mixed TRB-A/B primer pool amplified rearranged TRB by multiplex touch-down PCR. TCRdb ran MiXCR on the multiplex PCR reads and lists one entry per CDR3 protein. The profile shows approximately 6,600 distinct CDR3 sequences, roughly 29% of them singletons. The sequenced sample consisted of blood. These receptors were obtained from a human donor with a blood cancer. The donor label of this sample is uncertain.

This clonotype has just one count. V is TRBV10-3 and J is TRBJ2-7, with 9 bases lining up with TRBD1. CDR1 is ENHRY and CDR2 is SYGVKD in the germline V gene. The CDR3 sequence is 13 residues long. V gave up 10 bases and J gave up 3 bases; unmatched junction bases: 7. The CDR3 region has the DNA TGTGCCAGCAGGGGGACAGGGAACTACGAGCAGTACTTC. It encodes CASRGTGNYEQYF.

The chain carries TRBV6-5 and TRBJ1-4, with D hard to call. The V end lost 0 bases, the J end lost 8 bases, and 7 bases lay between the germline ends. The CDR3 contains 13 residues. Germline V gene data show CDR1 as MNHEY and CDR2 as SVGAGI. The DNA for the CDR3 is TGTGCCAGCAGTTACTCCCACCTGGAAAAACTGTTTTTT. It is translated as CASSYSHLEKLFF.

This clonotype appeared a few times. The genes are TRBV19 and TRBJ2-7; a possible D gene is TRBD1 (6 bases). The CDR3 is 16 residues long. Germline values: CDR1 LNHDA, CDR2 SQIVND (reference sequence). Between the trimmed V and J ends, which lost 2 bases and 2 bases, there was a span of 16 bases. The CDR3 is CASSIIPGDIPYEQYF. The CDR3 DNA sequence: TGTGCCAGTAGTATAATCCCTGGGGACATTCCCTACGAGCAGTACTTC.

The chain is built from TRBV10-1 and TRBJ2-3; D might be TRBD1 (5 bases). CDR1 is WNHNN, CDR2 SYGVQD, per germline (reference sequence). This CDR3 region has 16 residues. Trimming stripped 4 bases from V and 4 bases from J, with 18 bases between. The CDR3 DNA reads as TGCGCCAGCAGTGCTGAGAACCCCAGGGCAGCAGATACGCAGTATTTT. Translating it yields CASSAENPRAADTQYF.

The chain carries TRBV18 and TRBJ1-4; D ambiguous. Trimming took 3 bases from V and 0 from J, leaving 5 bases between them. Germline CDR1 KGHSH, CDR2 LQKENI. There are 14 residues in the CDR3. CDR3 sequence: CASSPGATNEKLFF. The DNA for the CDR3 is TGTGCCAGCTCACCTGGGGCAACTAATGAAAAACTGTTTTTT.

This clonotype was seen only a few times. The gene calls are TRBV19 and TRBJ1-1; D is ambiguous. The ends were cut back, 0 bases at V and 5 bases at J, with 7 bases in the middle. The length of the CDR3 is 13 residues. Per germline, CDR1 LNHDA and CDR2 SQIVND (reference sequence). This CDR3 reads CASSIDTLTEAFF. The CDR3 nucleotides read TGTGCCAGTAGTATAGATACACTAACTGAAGCTTTCTTT.

The gene calls are TRBV7-9 and TRBJ2-3, with TRBD1 matching 9 bases. J was trimmed by 8 bases and V by 4 bases; bases with no gene match: 7. This CDR3 spans 14 amino acids. Germline CDR1 is SEHNR and CDR2 is FQNEAQ (reference sequence). The CDR3 DNA is TGTGCCAGCAGCTCCGACAGGGGGATCGTTACGCAGTATTTT. Translation: CASSSDRGIVTQYF.

The gene calls are TRBV6-2 or TRBV6-3 and TRBJ1-5, with 9 positions matching TRBD1. The CDR3 loop spans 15 amino acids. With V trimmed by 2 bases and J by 3 bases, 2 bases remained unmatched. Germline V CDR1 and CDR2: MNHEY, SVGEGT. This CDR3 is CASSYGQGPNQPQHF. The CDR3 DNA reads TGTGCCAGCAGTTACGGACAGGGGCCCAATCAGCCCCAGCATTTT.

The chain combines TRBV6-5 with TRBJ2-1; 10 positions agree with TRBD1. The V gene's germline CDR1 is MNHEY and CDR2 SVGAGI. The ends lost 6 bases at V and 3 bases at J; junction bases unmatched: 5. CDR3 length: 15 residues. CDR3 DNA: TGTGCCAGCAGCATAGACAGGGGGCTCTACAATGAGCAGTTCTTC. It encodes CASSIDRGLYNEQFF.

V usage is TRBV20-1 and J usage is TRBJ2-7; TRBD2 agrees at 12 bases. The J segment lost 6 bases and the V segment lost 1 base, leaving 4 bases of the junction unmatched. Germline assignment: CDR1 DFQATT and CDR2 SNEGSKA (reference sequence). CDR3 size: 14 residues. The CDR3 nucleotides are TGCAGTGCTAGAGCCCTAGCGGGGGGGGGCGAGCAGTACTTC. Amino acids: CSARALAGGGEQYF.

This clonotype was counted many times. The chain carries TRBV19 and TRBJ2-1; D remains ambiguous. CDR1 and CDR2 from the germline V gene are LNHDA and SQIVND (reference sequence). The CDR3 is 15 amino acids. Trimming pared 5 bases from V and 6 bases from J, leaving 17 bases between. CDR3 DNA sequence: TGTGCCAGTAGTCGGTCGTCTGCGGCGTCCAATGAGCAGTTCTTC. It codes for CASSRSSAASNEQFF.